Here is one TCR beta chain with its context. Its antigen is unidentified. These data belong to a study of cytomegalovirus exposure and HLA in healthy donors. Whole-study context: Falling in the Caucasian-associated ancestry cluster were roughly 86% of a few hundred genotyped donors. Study findings and constraints: With later analysis, a missense DCLRE1C variant became linked to TCR beta V- and J-gene trimming.

PCR employed 60 Vbeta and 13 Jbeta primers. TCRdb's copy holds only in-frame clones and misses some; the assay was immunoSEQ multiplex PCR. The repertoire includes about 160,000 clones, 75% to 90% of them detected once, and about 4.3% sits in the top ten. V dropped 4 bases and J dropped 4; count of bases not matched to a gene: 6. Germline V gives CDR1 SGHRS, CDR2 YFSETQ. CDR3 length: 15 residues. This sequence originates from a man aged 25 to 40 in good health and CMV-seronegative. The rearrangement uses TRBV5-1 and TRBJ2-1, with TRBD2 matching 9 bases. The sample taken for sequencing was PBMCs. CDR3 sequence reads: CASSGGLASYNEQFF. The CDR3 nucleotides read TGCGCCAGCAGCGGGGGACTAGCAAGTTACAATGAGCAGTTCTTC.